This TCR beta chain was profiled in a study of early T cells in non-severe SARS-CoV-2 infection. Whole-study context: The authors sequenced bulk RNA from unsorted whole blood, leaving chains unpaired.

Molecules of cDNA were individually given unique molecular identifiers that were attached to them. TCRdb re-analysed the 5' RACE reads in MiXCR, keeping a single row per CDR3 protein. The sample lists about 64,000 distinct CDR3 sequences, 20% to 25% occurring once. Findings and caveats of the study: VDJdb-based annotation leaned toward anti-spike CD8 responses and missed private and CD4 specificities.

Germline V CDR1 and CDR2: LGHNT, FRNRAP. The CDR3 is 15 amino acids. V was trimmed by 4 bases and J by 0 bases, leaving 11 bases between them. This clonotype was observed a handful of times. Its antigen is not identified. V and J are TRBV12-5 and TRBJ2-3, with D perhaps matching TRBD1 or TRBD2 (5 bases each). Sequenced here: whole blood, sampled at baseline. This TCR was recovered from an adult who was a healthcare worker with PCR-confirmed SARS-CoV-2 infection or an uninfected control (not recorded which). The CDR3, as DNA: TGTGCTAGTGGTTCGGGGCGCCATAGCACAGATACGCAGTATTTT. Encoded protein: CASGSGRHSTDTQYF.